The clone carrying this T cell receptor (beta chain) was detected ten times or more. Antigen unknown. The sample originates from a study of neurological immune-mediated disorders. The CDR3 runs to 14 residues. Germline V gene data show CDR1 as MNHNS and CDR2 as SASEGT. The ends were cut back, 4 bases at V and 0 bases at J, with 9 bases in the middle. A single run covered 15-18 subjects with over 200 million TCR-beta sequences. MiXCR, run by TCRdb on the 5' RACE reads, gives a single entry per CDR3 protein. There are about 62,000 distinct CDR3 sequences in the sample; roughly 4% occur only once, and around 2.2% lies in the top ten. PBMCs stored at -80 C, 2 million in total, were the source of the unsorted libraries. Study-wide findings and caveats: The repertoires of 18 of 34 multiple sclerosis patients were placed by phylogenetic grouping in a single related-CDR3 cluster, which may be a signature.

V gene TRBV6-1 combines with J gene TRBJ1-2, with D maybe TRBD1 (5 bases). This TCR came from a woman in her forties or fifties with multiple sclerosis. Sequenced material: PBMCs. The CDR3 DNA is TGTGCCAGCAGTGCGACAGAGGCTAACTATGGCTACACCTTC. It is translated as CASSATEANYGYTF.